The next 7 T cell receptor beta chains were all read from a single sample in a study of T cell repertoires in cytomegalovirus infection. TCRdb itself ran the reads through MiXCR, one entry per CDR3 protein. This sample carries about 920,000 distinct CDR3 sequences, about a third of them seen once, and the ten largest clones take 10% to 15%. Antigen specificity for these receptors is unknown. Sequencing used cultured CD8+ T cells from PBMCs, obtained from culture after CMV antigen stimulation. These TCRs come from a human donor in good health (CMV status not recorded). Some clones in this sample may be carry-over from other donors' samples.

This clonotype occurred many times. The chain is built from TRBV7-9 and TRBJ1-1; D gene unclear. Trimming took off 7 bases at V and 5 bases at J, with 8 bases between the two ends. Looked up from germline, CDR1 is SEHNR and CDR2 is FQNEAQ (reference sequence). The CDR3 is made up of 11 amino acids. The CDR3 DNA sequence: TGTGCCAGCACTAGAGGTACTGAAGCTTTCTTT. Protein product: CASTRGTEAFF.

In DNA form, the CDR3 reads TGTGCCAGCAGCTATACAGGGACCCAGTACTTC. It yields the protein CASSYTGTQYF. The V gene is TRBV11-2, the J gene TRBJ2-5, with D perhaps TRBD1 (5 bases). The CDR3 runs 11 residues. Trimming pared 4 bases from V and 7 bases from J, leaving 7 bases between. Germline assignment: CDR1 SGHAT and CDR2 FQNNGV.

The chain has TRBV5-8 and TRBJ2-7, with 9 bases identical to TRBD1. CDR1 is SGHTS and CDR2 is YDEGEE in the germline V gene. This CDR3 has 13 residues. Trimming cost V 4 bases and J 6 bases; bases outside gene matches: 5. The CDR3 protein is CASSLIQGAEQYV. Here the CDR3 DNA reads TGTGCCAGCAGCCTGATACAGGGGGCCGAGCAGTACGTC.

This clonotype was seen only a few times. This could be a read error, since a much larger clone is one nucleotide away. CDR3 nucleotides: TGTGCCAGCAGCTTAGATGGGGGGCACACCGGGGAGCTGTTTTTT. Its protein is CASSLDGGHTGELFF. This chain links TRBV7-9 with TRBJ2-2; D possibly uses TRBD1 or TRBD2 (6 bases each). The CDR3 is 15 amino acids. Trimming shortened V by 1 base and J by 3 bases, and 9 bases separated the two germline ends. Looked up from germline, CDR1 is SEHNR and CDR2 is FQNEAQ (reference sequence). Combining the CDR3 with reference TRBV7-9 and TRBJ2-2 gives the whole variable domain DTGVSQNPRHKITKRGQNVTFRCDPISEHNRLYWYRQTLGQGPEFLTYFQNEAQLEKSRLLSDRFSAERPKGSFSTLEIQRTEQGDSAMYLCASSLDGGHTGELFFGEGSRLTVL.

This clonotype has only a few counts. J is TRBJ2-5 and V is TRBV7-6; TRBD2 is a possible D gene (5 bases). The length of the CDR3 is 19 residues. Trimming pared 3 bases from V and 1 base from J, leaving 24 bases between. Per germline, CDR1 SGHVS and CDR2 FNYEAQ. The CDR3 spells CASSFRTYGNSGFQETQYF. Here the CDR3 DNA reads TGTGCCAGCAGCTTCCGAACCTACGGCAACTCGGGATTCCAAGAGACCCAGTACTTC. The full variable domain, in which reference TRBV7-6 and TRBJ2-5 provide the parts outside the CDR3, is GAGVSQSPRYKVTKRGQDVALRCDPISGHVSLYWYRQALGQGPEFLTYFNYEAQQDKSGLPNDRFSAERPEGSISTLTIQRTEQRDSAMYRCASSFRTYGNSGFQETQYFGPGTRLLVL.

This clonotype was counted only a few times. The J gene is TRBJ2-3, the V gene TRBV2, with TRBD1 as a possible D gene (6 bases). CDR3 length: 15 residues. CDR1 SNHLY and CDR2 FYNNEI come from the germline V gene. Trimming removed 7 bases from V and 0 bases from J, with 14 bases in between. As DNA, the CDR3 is TGTGCCAGCACCTCCGGACAGCTTAGCACAGATACGCAGTATTTT. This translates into CASTSGQLSTDTQYF. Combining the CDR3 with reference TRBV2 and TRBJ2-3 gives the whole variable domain EPEVTQTPSHQVTQMGQEVILRCVPISNHLYFYWYRQILGQKVEFLVSFYNNEISEKSEIFDDQFSVERPDGSNFTLKIRSTKLEDSAMYFCASTSGQLSTDTQYFGPGTRLTVL.

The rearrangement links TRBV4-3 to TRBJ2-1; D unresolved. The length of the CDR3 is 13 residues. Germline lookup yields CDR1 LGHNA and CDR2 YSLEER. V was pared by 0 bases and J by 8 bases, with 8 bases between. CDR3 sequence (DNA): TGCGCCAGCAGCCAAGATGGGAATGATGAGCAGTTCTTC. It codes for CASSQDGNDEQFF.